This passage covers 8 T cell receptor beta chains from one sample sequenced in a study of T cell repertoires in cytomegalovirus infection. One entry per CDR3 protein results from TCRdb running MiXCR on the reads. The sample lists about 830,000 distinct CDR3 sequences; approximately 29% were seen once. No antigen is known for these receptors. Here the sequenced sample was cultured CD8+ T cells from PBMCs, taken from culture after CMV antigen stimulation. The receptors here all came from a human donor in good health (CMV status not recorded). Some clones in this sample may be carry-over from other donors' samples.

This clonotype has a handful of counts. The V and J genes are TRBV15 and TRBJ1-5; 9 bases are a match to TRBD1. J lost 6 bases, V lost 3 bases, and 3 bases had no gene match. Germline CDR1 reads LNHNV; CDR2 reads YYDKDF (reference sequence). This CDR3 spans 14 amino acids. CDR3 DNA sequence: TGTGCCACCAGCAGGATACAGGGGGCTCAGCCCCAGCATTTT. This gives the protein CATSRIQGAQPQHF.

The chain recombines TRBV7-9 with TRBJ2-1, with a tentative D call TRBD2 (7 bases). Germline CDR1 SEHNR, CDR2 FQNEAQ (reference sequence). The V end lost 5 bases, the J end lost 8 bases, and 16 bases lay between the germline ends. There are 14 residues in the CDR3. In DNA, the CDR3 is TGTGCCAGCAGCAATTACAGGGAGGGCGATGAGCAGTTCTTC. It codes for CASSNYREGDEQFF.

The chain joins TRBV7-9 to TRBJ2-6; D uncertain. The germline gives CDR1 SEHNR, CDR2 FQNEAQ (reference sequence). The CDR3 contains 14 residues. The V end was cut by 6 bases, the J end by 3 bases, with 9 bases between. The CDR3, as DNA: TGTGCCAGCAGTCGCGCTTTTGGGGCCAACGTCCTGACTTTC. Protein sequence: CASSRAFGANVLTF.

This CDR3 reads CASSFRTFGYGYTF. CDR3 bases: TGTGCCAGCAGTTTTCGGACATTTGGCTATGGCTACACCTTC. V is TRBV27 and J is TRBJ1-2; D is possibly TRBD1 (5 bases). Trimming removed 3 bases at V and 4 bases at J, with 12 bases between. CDR3 length: 14 amino acids. Germline CDR1 MNHEY, CDR2 SMNVEV (reference sequence).

This clonotype has just a few counts. The chain is built from TRBV7-2 and TRBJ2-7, with TRBD2 identical over 11 bases. Germline assignment: CDR1 SGHTA and CDR2 FQGNSA. The CDR3 totals 17 residues. Trimming took 6 bases from V and 0 from J; bases not matched to a gene: 10. CDR3 region: CASRFSGGASLSYEQYF. CDR3 DNA sequence: TGTGCCAGCAGGTTTAGCGGGGGGGCCTCACTCTCCTACGAGCAGTACTTC.

The chain joins TRBV25-1 to TRBJ1-2; weak D call: TRBD1 (6 bases). Germline V gene data show CDR1 as MGHDK and CDR2 as SYGVNS. Trimming took off 2 bases at V and 7 bases at J, with 11 bases between the two ends. The length of the CDR3 is 13 residues. The CDR3: CASSERLGGGYTF. Here the CDR3 DNA reads TGTGCCAGCAGTGAAAGGCTAGGGGGTGGCTACACCTTC.

The sample holds many counts of this clonotype. CDR3 in amino acids: CASSQAGGLYEQYF. As DNA, the CDR3 is TGTGCCAGCAGCCAAGCTGGGGGCCTCTACGAGCAGTACTTC. The chain is built from TRBV14 and TRBJ2-7, with TRBD1 as a possible D gene (6 bases). The V end was cut by 1 base, the J end by 3 bases, with 10 bases between. The germline V gene encodes CDR1 SGHDN and CDR2 FVKESK. CDR3 size: 14 residues.

This clonotype came up a few times. The chain recombines TRBV25-1 with TRBJ1-5, with 11 bases matching TRBD1. The CDR3 extends over 14 amino acids. Looked up from germline, CDR1 is MGHDK and CDR2 is SYGVNS. With V trimmed by 6 bases and J by 4 bases, 2 bases remained unmatched. This CDR3 reads CASRGDRGNQPQHF. CDR3 DNA sequence: TGTGCCAGCAGGGGGGACAGGGGGAATCAGCCCCAGCATTTT. Combining the CDR3 with reference TRBV25-1 and TRBJ1-5 gives the whole variable domain EADIYQTPRYLVIGTGKKITLECSQTMGHDKMYWYQQDPGMELHLIHYSYGVNSTEKGDLSSESTVSRIRTEHFPLTLESARPSHTSQYLCASRGDRGNQPQHFGDGTRLSIL.